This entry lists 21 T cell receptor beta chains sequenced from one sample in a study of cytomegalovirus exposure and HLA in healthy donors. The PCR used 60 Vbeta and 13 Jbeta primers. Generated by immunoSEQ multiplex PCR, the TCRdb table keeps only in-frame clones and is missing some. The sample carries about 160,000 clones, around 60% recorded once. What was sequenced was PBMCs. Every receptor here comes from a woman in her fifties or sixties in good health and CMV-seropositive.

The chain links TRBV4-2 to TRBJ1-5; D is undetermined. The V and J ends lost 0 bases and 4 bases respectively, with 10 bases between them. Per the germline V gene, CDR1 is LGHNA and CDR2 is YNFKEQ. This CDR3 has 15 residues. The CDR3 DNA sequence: TGTGCCAGCAGCCAAGAGAGGGTTGTGAATCAGCCCCAGCATTTT. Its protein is CASSQERVVNQPQHF.

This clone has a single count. The CDR3 DNA sequence: TGTGCCAGCAGCGGACCGGGACAACTGAACACTGAAGCTTTCTTT. The encoded protein is CASSGPGQLNTEAFF. This chain links TRBV2 with TRBJ1-1; possible D gene TRBD1, 6 bases. V lost 6 bases, J lost 0 bases, and 14 bases lay in between. CDR3 size: 15 residues. Germline loops: CDR1 SNHLY, CDR2 FYNNEI.

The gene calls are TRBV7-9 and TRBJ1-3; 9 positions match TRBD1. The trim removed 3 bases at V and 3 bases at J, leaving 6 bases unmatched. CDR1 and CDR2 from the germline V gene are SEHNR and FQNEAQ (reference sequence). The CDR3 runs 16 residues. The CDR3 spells CASSLGTGLDGNTIYF. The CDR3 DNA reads TGTGCCAGCAGCTTGGGGACAGGGTTAGATGGAAACACCATATATTTT.

This CDR3 reads CASSPGQVTGNTIYF. The CDR3 region has the DNA TGTGCCAGCTCACCCGGACAGGTCACTGGAAACACCATATATTTT. This chain joins TRBV18 and TRBJ1-3; TRBD1 aligns across 7 bases. The CDR3 contains 15 residues. J lost 2 bases, V lost 3 bases, and 4 bases had no gene match. Germline V gives CDR1 KGHSH, CDR2 LQKENI. The full variable domain, with the rest looked up from reference TRBV18 and TRBJ1-3, is NAGVMQNPRHLVRRRGQEARLRCSPMKGHSHVYWYRQLPEEGLKFMVYLQKENIIDESGMPKERFSAEFPKEGPSILRIQQVVRGDSAAYFCASSPGQVTGNTIYFGEGSWLTVV.

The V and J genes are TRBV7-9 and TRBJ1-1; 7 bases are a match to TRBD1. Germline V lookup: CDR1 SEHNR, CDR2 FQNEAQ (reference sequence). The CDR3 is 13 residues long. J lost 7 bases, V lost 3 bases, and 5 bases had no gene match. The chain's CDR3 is CASSFPGTDEAFF. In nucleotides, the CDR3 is TGTGCCAGCAGCTTCCCCGGGACAGATGAAGCTTTCTTT.

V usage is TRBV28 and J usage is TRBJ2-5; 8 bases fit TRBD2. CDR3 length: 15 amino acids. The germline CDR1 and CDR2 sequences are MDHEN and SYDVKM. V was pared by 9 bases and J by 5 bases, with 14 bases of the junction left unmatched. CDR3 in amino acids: CASKRRAGEWETQYF. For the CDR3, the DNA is TGTGCCAGTAAGAGGCGAGCGGGGGAATGGGAGACCCAGTACTTC.

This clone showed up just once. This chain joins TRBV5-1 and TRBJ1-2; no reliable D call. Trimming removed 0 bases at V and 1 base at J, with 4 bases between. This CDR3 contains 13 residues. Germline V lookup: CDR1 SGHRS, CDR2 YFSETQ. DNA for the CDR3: TGCGCCAGCAGCTTGGACGGTAACTATGGCTACACCTTC. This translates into CASSLDGNYGYTF.

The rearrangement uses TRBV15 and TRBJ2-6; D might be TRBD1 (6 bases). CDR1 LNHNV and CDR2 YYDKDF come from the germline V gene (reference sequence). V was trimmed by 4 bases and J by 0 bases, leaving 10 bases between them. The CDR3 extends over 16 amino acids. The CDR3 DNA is TGTGCCACCAGCACCTACAGGGTCTCTGGGGCCAACGTCCTGACTTTC. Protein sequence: CATSTYRVSGANVLTF.

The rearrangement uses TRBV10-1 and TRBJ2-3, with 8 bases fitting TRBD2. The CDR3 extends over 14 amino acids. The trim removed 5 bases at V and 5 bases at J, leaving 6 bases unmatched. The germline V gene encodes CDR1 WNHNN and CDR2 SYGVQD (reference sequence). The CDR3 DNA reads TGCGCCAGCAGTAACAGCGGGAGTCAAGATACGCAGTATTTT. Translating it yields CASSNSGSQDTQYF.

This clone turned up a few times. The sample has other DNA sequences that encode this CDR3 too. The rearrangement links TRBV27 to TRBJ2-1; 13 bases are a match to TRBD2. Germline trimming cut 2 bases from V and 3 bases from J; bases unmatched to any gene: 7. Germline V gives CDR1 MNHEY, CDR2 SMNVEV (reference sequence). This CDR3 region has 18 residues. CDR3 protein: CASSLRTSGSRYYNEQFF. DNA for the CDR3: TGTGCCAGCAGTTTACGGACTAGCGGGAGCCGATACTACAATGAGCAGTTCTTC.

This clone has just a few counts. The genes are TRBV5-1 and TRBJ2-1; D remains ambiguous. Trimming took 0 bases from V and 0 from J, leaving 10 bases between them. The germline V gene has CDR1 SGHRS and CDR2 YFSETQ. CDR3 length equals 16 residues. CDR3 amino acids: CASSLDFRSSYNEQFF. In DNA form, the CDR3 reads TGCGCCAGCAGCTTGGACTTCCGGAGCTCCTACAATGAGCAGTTCTTC. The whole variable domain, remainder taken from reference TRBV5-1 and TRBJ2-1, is KAGVTQTPRYLIKTRGQQVTLSCSPISGHRSVSWYQQTPGQGLQFLFEYFSETQRNKGNFPGRFSGRQFSNSRSEMNVSTLELGDSALYLCASSLDFRSSYNEQFFGPGTRLTVL.

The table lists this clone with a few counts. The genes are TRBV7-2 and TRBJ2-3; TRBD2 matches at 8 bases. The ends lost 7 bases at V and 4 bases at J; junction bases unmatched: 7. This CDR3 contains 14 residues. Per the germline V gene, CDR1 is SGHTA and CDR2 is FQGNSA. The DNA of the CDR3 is TGTGCCAGCACCACGGGAGGGCGGCCAGATACGCAGTATTTT. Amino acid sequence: CASTTGGRPDTQYF.

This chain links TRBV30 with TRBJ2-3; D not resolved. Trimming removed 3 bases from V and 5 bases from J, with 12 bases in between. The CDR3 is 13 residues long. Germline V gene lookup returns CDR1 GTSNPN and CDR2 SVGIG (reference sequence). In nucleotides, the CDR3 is TGTGCCTGGAGGACGTACGGCGGAGATACGCAGTATTTT. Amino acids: CAWRTYGGDTQYF.

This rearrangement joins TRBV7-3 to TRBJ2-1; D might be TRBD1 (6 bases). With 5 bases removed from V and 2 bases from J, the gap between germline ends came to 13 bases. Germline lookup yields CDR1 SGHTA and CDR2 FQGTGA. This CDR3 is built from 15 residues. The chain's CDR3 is CASSLRQATYNEQFF. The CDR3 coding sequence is TGTGCCAGCAGCCTCAGACAGGCAACCTACAATGAGCAGTTCTTC.

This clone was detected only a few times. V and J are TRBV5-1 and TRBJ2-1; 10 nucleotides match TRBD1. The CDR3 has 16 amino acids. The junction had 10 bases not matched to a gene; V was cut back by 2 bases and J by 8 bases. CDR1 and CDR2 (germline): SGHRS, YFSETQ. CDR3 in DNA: TGCGCCAGCAGCTTTTTGGGACAGGGGTCGTTTGATGAGCAGTTCTTC. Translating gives CASSFLGQGSFDEQFF.

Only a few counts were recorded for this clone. As DNA, the CDR3 is TGTGCCAGCAGCACAAGGGACTACGAGCAGTACTTC. It specifies CASSTRDYEQYF. The rearrangement joins TRBV11-3 to TRBJ2-5; D gene ambiguous. The last part of the DNA fits TRBJ2-7 better; the J call may be wrong. Germline V gene sequence: CDR1 SGHNT, CDR2 YENEEA. The CDR3 contains 12 residues.

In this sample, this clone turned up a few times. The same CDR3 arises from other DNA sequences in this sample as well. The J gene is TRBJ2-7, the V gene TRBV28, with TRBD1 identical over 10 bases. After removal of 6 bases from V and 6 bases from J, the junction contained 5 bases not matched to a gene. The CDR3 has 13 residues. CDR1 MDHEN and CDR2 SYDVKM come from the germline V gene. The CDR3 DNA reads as TGTGCCAGCAGCTCGGGACAGGGGTTCGAGCAGTACTTC. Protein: CASSSGQGFEQYF. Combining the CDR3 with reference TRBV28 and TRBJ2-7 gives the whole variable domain DVKVTQSSRYLVKRTGEKVFLECVQDMDHENMFWYRQDPGLGLRLIYFSYDVKMKEKGDIPEGYSVSREKKERFSLILESASTNQTSMYLCASSSGQGFEQYFGPGTRLTVT.

This CDR3 reads CSVENERSYEQYF. In DNA, the CDR3 is TGCAGCGTTGAAAATGAACGGTCCTACGAGCAGTACTTC. This chain links TRBV29-1 with TRBJ2-7; D not resolved. The germline V gene has CDR1 SQVTM and CDR2 ANQGSEA. Trimming took 2 bases from V and 1 from J, leaving 9 bases between them. The CDR3 is 13 amino acids.

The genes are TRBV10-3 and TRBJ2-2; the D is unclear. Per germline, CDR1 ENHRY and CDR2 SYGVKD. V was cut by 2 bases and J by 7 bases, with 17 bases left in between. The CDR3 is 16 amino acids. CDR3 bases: TGTGCCATCAGTGAGCTCTTGGGCCGAGACGGCGGGGAGCTGTTTTTT. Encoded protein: CAISELLGRDGGELFF.

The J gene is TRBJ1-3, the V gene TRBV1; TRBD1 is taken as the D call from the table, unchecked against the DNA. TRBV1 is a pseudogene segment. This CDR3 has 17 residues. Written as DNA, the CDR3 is TGCACCAGCAGCCAAGATGGGCCGACAGGGCACAGGGACACCATATATTTT. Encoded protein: CTSSQDGPTGHRDTIYF.

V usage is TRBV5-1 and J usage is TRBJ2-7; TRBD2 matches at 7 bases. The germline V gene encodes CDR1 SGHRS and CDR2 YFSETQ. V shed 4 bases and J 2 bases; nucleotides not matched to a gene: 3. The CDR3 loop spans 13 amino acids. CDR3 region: CASSRAGAYEQYF. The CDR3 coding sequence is TGCGCCAGCAGCAGGGCGGGAGCCTACGAGCAGTACTTC.